The 8 T cell receptor beta chains below all came from one sample that was sequenced in a study of vaccination effects on CD4 cells after COVID-19. These receptors have no identified antigens. Clones were sequenced by immunoSEQ multiplex PCR, and TCRdb holds only the in-frame ones, with some missing. The sample yields tens of thousands of clones, around 81% seen once. Within the ViraFEST assay, antigen-specific CD4+ T cells underwent expansion with viral peptide pools prior to sequencing. CD4+ T cell isolation took place after 10 days of culture. This specimen was CD4+ T cells from PBMCs cultured with HCoV-229E spike peptides, taken before COVID-19 vaccination. The receptors were sampled from a human donor who received a COVID-19 vaccine.

The V gene is TRBV6-6, the J gene TRBJ2-2; D possibly matches TRBD1 or TRBD2 (5 bases each). Germline-derived CDR1 and CDR2 are MNHNY and SVGAGI (reference sequence). The CDR3 is 15 amino acids. V was cut by 6 bases and J by 4 bases, with 15 bases left in between. The CDR3 region is CASSPLGVSTGELFF. CDR3 bases: TGTGCCAGCAGCCCCCTGGGGGTTAGCACCGGGGAGCTGTTTTTT.

The V and J genes are TRBV6-6 and TRBJ1-5; 7 bases map to TRBD1. Trimming cost V 6 bases and J 6 bases; bases outside gene matches: 5. Germline lookup yields CDR1 MNHNY and CDR2 SVGAGI (reference sequence). This CDR3 comprises 13 residues. The CDR3 DNA sequence: TGTGCCAGCAGAGACCAGGGGGGTCAGCCCCAGCATTTT. Protein product: CASRDQGGQPQHF.

This clone came up a few times. The J gene is TRBJ1-6, the V gene TRBV5-1, with TRBD1 as a possible D gene (6 bases). This CDR3 region has 18 residues. The germline V gene encodes CDR1 SGHRS and CDR2 YFSETQ. Trimming left V 4 bases short and J 1 base short, with 18 bases between. CDR3 in amino acids: CASSRLPGAQSYNSPLHF. CDR3 nucleotides: TGCGCCAGCAGCCGCCTTCCAGGGGCCCAGTCCTATAATTCACCCCTCCACTTT.

This clone was found a few times. One end of the junction is discordant with germline, which a read error may explain. The chain carries TRBV20-1 and TRBJ1-1; no reliable D call. The CDR3 runs to 11 residues. The germline V gene has CDR1 DFQATT and CDR2 SNEGSKA (reference sequence). The CDR3: CSPRAVPEAFF. CDR3 in DNA: TGCAGTCCTAGAGCGGTCCCTGAAGCTTTCTTT.

This sequence joins TRBV5-6 and TRBJ2-7; D is ambiguous. This CDR3 contains 16 residues. From germline, CDR1 is SGHDT and CDR2 YYEEEE. Trimming cost V 1 base and J 0 bases, with 14 bases left between them. CDR3 residues: CASSLLGRSSSYEQYV. CDR3 DNA sequence: TGTGCCAGCAGCTTGTTGGGCAGGAGTAGCTCCTACGAGCAGTACGTC.

The chain is built from TRBV15 and TRBJ1-2, with D hard to call. Trimming shortened V by 1 base and J by 3 bases, and 3 bases separated the two germline ends. Germline V gene lookup returns CDR1 LNHNV and CDR2 YYDKDF (reference sequence). The CDR3 extends over 12 amino acids. This chain's CDR3 is CATSRVDYGYTF. The CDR3 DNA reads as TGTGCCACCAGCAGAGTTGACTATGGCTACACCTTC.

This clone came up a few times. The chain recombines TRBV7-9 with TRBJ2-3; D remains ambiguous. The germline V and J ends were trimmed by 10 bases and 0 bases, with 14 bases remaining between them. The CDR3 sequence is 14 residues long. Germline values: CDR1 SEHNR, CDR2 FQNEAQ (reference sequence). The CDR3 sequence: CATRARISTDTQYF. CDR3 bases: TGTGCCACTCGTGCCCGGATTAGCACAGATACGCAGTATTTT.

The J gene is TRBJ1-2, the V gene TRBV18; TRBD1 matches at 8 bases. The CDR3 consists of 16 residues. Germline values: CDR1 KGHSH, CDR2 LQKENI. J gave up 1 base and V 3 bases, and 7 bases lay outside the gene matches. The CDR3 region is CASSPLPQGGNYGYTF. CDR3 sequence (DNA): TGTGCCAGCTCACCCCTGCCACAGGGGGGTAACTATGGCTACACCTTC.